This T cell receptor (beta chain) was observed in a study of T cell repertoires in cytomegalovirus infection. Study-level background: TCR beta signatures that were public indicated CMV infection and matching HLA type.

TCRdb reprocessed the reads with MiXCR, giving one entry per CDR3 protein. The data show roughly 990,000 distinct CDR3 sequences, with roughly 30% seen just once and roughly 12% held by the top ten. This clonotype showed up many times. The antigen remains unidentified. The CDR3 length is 15 residues. The V gene lost 2 bases and the J gene lost 0 bases, with 9 bases spanning the gap. Germline V gene data show CDR1 as SGHTA and CDR2 as FQGTGA. The V gene is TRBV7-3, the J gene TRBJ2-3; tentative D call: TRBD2 (6 bases). The sequence came from a human donor in good health (CMV status not recorded). Some clones in this sample may be carry-over from other donors' samples. Sequences were derived from cultured CD8+ T cells from PBMCs, sampled from culture after CMV antigen stimulation. The CDR3 bases are TGTGCCAGCAGCTTACGGACTACCAGCACAGATACGCAGTATTTT. Protein product: CASSLRTTSTDTQYF. The whole variable domain, remainder taken from reference TRBV7-3 and TRBJ2-3, is GAGVSQTPSNKVTEKGKYVELRCDPISGHTALYWYRQSLGQGPEFLIYFQGTGAADDSGLPNDRFFAVRPEGSVSTLKIQRTERGDSAVYLCASSLRTTSTDTQYFGPGTRLTVL.